This is a list of T cell receptor beta chains from one sample in a study of cytotoxic CD8 clonotypes in ibrutinib-treated CLL. Generated by immunoSEQ multiplex PCR, the TCRdb table keeps only in-frame clones and is missing some. The sample has around 330,000 clones, 67% seen once. This specimen was PBMCs, taken after 36 months of ibrutinib treatment. The origin of the receptors is a human donor with chronic lymphocytic leukemia. CDR3s include the opening cysteine and the closing phenylalanine or tryptophan.

CDR3 protein: CASSPNQETQYF
CDR3 length: 12
J gene: TRBJ2-5
V gene: TRBV7-9

CDR3 protein: CASSPGTAGSQPQHF
CDR3 length: 15
J gene: TRBJ1-5
V gene: TRBV18

CDR3 protein: CASSFSGTGMPYGYTF
CDR3 length: 16
J gene: TRBJ1-2
V gene: TRBV7-9

CDR3 protein: CASSYHAEGQYGYTF
CDR3 length: 15
J gene: TRBJ1-2
V gene: TRBV6-6

CDR3 protein: CASSPRGPNEKLFF
CDR3 length: 14
J gene: TRBJ1-4
V gene: TRBV5-4

CDR3 protein: CSVEGGAGNTEAFF
CDR3 length: 14
J gene: TRBJ1-1
V gene: TRBV29-1

CDR3 protein: CASSPGQGIVGMNTEAFF
CDR3 length: 18
J gene: TRBJ1-1
V gene: TRBV4-1

CDR3 protein: CASSRDSANEKLFF
CDR3 length: 14
J gene: TRBJ1-4
V gene: TRBV7-9

CDR3 protein: CSVNTGGTEAFF
CDR3 length: 12
J gene: TRBJ1-1
V gene: TRBV29-1

CDR3 protein: CASSWRSDRTSTRQYF
CDR3 length: 16
J gene: TRBJ2-7
V gene: TRBV11-1

CDR3 protein: CASSLGGVGQETQYF
CDR3 length: 15
J gene: TRBJ2-5
V gene: TRBV5-6

CDR3 protein: CASSLVASYEQYF
CDR3 length: 13
J gene: TRBJ2-7
V gene: TRBV5-1

CDR3 protein: CSVEGEETSGSAEQFF
CDR3 length: 16
J gene: TRBJ2-1
V gene: TRBV29-1

CDR3 protein: CASNPVGDRSYEQYF
CDR3 length: 15
J gene: TRBJ2-7
V gene: TRBV6-6

CDR3 protein: CASKARPSYSIKEAGVEKLFF
CDR3 length: 21
J gene: TRBJ1-4
V gene: TRBV19

CDR3 protein: CASRPGSSTDTQYF
CDR3 length: 14
J gene: TRBJ2-3
V gene: TRBV6-5

CDR3 protein: CASSLWSSTDTQYF
CDR3 length: 14
J gene: TRBJ2-3
V gene: TRBV27

CDR3 protein: CASMASRNTEAFF
CDR3 length: 13
J gene: TRBJ1-1
V gene: TRBV27

CDR3 protein: CASSLQGSGELFF
CDR3 length: 13
J gene: TRBJ2-2
V gene: TRBV11-3

CDR3 protein: CASSNLPGLGTEAFF
CDR3 length: 15
J gene: TRBJ1-1
V gene: TRBV7-6

CDR3 protein: CATSRDSGWLGETQYF
CDR3 length: 16
J gene: TRBJ2-5
V gene: TRBV15

CDR3 protein: CASCLIDKSSYEQYF
CDR3 length: 15
J gene: TRBJ2-7
V gene: TRBV2

CDR3 protein: CASRRAQETQYF
CDR3 length: 12
J gene: TRBJ2-5
V gene: TRBV5-1

CDR3 protein: CASSLIGQGGETQYF
CDR3 length: 15
J gene: TRBJ2-5
V gene: TRBV11-3

CDR3 protein: CASGPGGHGYTF
CDR3 length: 12
J gene: TRBJ1-2
V gene: TRBV6-5

CDR3 protein: CASSPRGGQLTLAKNIQYF
CDR3 length: 19
J gene: TRBJ2-4
V gene: TRBV9

CDR3 protein: CASSLPGQGLRGGYTF
CDR3 length: 16
J gene: TRBJ1-2
V gene: TRBV28

CDR3 protein: CASSLLAGGTYEQYF
CDR3 length: 15
J gene: TRBJ2-7
V gene: TRBV2

CDR3 protein: CASSPGTGTYGYTF
CDR3 length: 14
J gene: TRBJ1-2
V gene: TRBV6-5

CDR3 protein: CASSSPGQHQGYTF
CDR3 length: 14
J gene: TRBJ1-2
V gene: TRBV28

CDR3 protein: CASSFAGNEQFF
CDR3 length: 12
J gene: TRBJ2-1
V gene: TRBV11-3

CDR3 protein: CASSVGLAGGVETQYF
CDR3 length: 16
J gene: TRBJ2-5
V gene: TRBV9

CDR3 protein: CASSPLARTRGEQYF
CDR3 length: 15
J gene: TRBJ2-7
V gene: TRBV5-1

CDR3 protein: CASSLELSNTGELFF
CDR3 length: 15
J gene: TRBJ2-2
V gene: TRBV5-4

CDR3 protein: CASSLSGTEKSPLHF
CDR3 length: 15
J gene: TRBJ1-6
V gene: TRBV5-1

CDR3 protein: CASSQERFGGNYGYTF
CDR3 length: 16
J gene: TRBJ1-2
V gene: TRBV4-3

CDR3 protein: CASSVLGQTNEKLFF
CDR3 length: 15
J gene: TRBJ1-4
V gene: TRBV2

CDR3 protein: CASSQGGPSSYNEQFF
CDR3 length: 16
J gene: TRBJ2-1
V gene: TRBV4-1

CDR3 protein: CASSYGTGGGYTEAFF
CDR3 length: 16
J gene: TRBJ1-1
V gene: TRBV6-5

CDR3 protein: CASSLTLPGGHEQYF
CDR3 length: 15
J gene: TRBJ2-7
V gene: TRBV7-9

CDR3 protein: CATGGGSGAFF
CDR3 length: 11
J gene: TRBJ1-1
V gene: TRBV10-3

CDR3 protein: CASIGLNQETQYF
CDR3 length: 13
J gene: TRBJ2-5
V gene: TRBV5-1

CDR3 protein: CASSNPGLQFF
CDR3 length: 11
J gene: TRBJ2-1
V gene: TRBV9

CDR3 protein: CASSRDRVTDTQYF
CDR3 length: 14
J gene: TRBJ2-3
V gene: TRBV7-3

CDR3 protein: CATSPRGGSGEQYF
CDR3 length: 14
J gene: TRBJ2-7
V gene: TRBV15